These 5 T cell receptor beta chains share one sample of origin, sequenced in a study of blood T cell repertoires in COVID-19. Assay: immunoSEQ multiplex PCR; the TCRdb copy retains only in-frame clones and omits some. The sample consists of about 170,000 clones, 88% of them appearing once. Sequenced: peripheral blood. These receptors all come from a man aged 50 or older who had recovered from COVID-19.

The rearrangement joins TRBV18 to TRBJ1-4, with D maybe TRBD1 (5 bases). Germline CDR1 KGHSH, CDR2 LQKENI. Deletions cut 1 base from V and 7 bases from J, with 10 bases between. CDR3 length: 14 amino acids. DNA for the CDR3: TGTGCCAGCTCACCACAGGGGTCGTTTGAAAAACTGTTTTTT. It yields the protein CASSPQGSFEKLFF. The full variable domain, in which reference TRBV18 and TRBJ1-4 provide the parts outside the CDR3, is NAGVMQNPRHLVRRRGQEARLRCSPMKGHSHVYWYRQLPEEGLKFMVYLQKENIIDESGMPKERFSAEFPKEGPSILRIQQVVRGDSAAYFCASSPQGSFEKLFFGSGTQLSVL.

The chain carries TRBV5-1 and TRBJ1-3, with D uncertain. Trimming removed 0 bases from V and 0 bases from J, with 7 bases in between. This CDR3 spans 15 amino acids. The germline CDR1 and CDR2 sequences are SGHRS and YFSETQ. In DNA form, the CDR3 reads TGCGCCAGCAGCTTGGGCACGAGCTCTGGAAACACCATATATTTT. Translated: CASSLGTSSGNTIYF.

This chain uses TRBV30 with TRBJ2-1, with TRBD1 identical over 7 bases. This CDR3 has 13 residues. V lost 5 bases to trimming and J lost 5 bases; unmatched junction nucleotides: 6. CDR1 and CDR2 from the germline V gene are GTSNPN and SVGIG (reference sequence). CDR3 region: CAWDRVLDNEQFF. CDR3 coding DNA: TGTGCCTGGGACAGGGTACTAGACAATGAGCAGTTCTTC.

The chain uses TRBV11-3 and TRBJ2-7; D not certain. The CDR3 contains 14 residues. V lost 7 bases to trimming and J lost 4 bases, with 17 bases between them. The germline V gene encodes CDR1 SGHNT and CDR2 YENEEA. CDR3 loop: CASTSRLTLYEQYF. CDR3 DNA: TGTGCCAGCACCTCCCGCCTCACTTTGTACGAGCAGTACTTC.

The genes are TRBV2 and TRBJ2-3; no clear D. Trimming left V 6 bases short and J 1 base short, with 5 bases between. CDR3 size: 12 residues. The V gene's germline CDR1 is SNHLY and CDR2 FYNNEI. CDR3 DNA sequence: TGTGCCAGCAGGAGCGGCACAGATACGCAGTATTTT. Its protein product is CASRSGTDTQYF.